This T cell receptor beta chain was recovered during a study of T cells in Graves' hyperthyroidism and ophthalmopathy. About the research overall: Peripheral blood draws took place at initial diagnosis, ahead of any treatment.

Patients were excluded for uncontrolled infection, other autoimmune disease, pregnancy or lactation. The PBMCs were taken from over 9.5 ml of fresh peripheral blood. RNA transcripts served as the template for amplifying TCR beta CDR3 regions. HTBI primers were used for first-round RT-PCR of the TCR CDR3. From the multiplex PCR reads, TCRdb called clonotypes with MiXCR, one entry per CDR3 protein. The sample comprises fewer than 750,000 distinct CDR3 sequences, around 13% of which are singletons, and around 13% rests with the top ten. The CDR3 covers 17 residues. The junction had 10 bases not matched to a gene; V was cut back by 4 bases and J by 2 bases.

The sequence came from a woman between 50 and 59 years old with Graves' ophthalmopathy. The chain is built from TRBV12-3 or TRBV12-4 and TRBJ2-7; 11 bases match TRBD2. The sequencing sample was made of blood. CDR3 residues: CASSSKSSGRPTYEQYF. CDR3 nucleotides: TGTGCCAGCAGTTCAAAATCTAGCGGGAGGCCCACCTACGAGCAGTACTTC.